There are a few counts of the clone carrying this T cell receptor (beta chain). Its antigen is unknown. The data originate from a study of T cells in Graves' hyperthyroidism and ophthalmopathy. Study results and caveats: A model using 13 V-J features told ophthalmopathy apart from stable hyperthyroidism.

V was pared by 4 bases and J by 3 bases, with 9 bases between. The CDR3 runs 13 residues. Germline loops: CDR1 MDHEN, CDR2 SYDVKM. At least 3 on the Clinical Activity Score was recorded for ophthalmopathy patients, who also had NOSPECS grade at least 4 and duration under 3 months. Each 10 ml fresh peripheral blood draw supplied the PBMCs. TCR beta CDR3 regions were amplified from RNA. During a first-round RT-PCR of the TCR CDR3, the HTBI primer set was used. Using its own MiXCR run on the multiplex PCR reads, TCRdb lists one record per CDR3 protein. Altogether 640,000 or so distinct CDR3 sequences are present, 12% to 15% being singletons, with the ten largest covering less than 9%.

V gene TRBV28 combines with J gene TRBJ2-5, with D uncertain. The clonotype comes from a woman under 30 with Graves' ophthalmopathy. The sample consisted of blood. The CDR3 here is CASSSQRKETQYF. As DNA, the CDR3 is TGTGCCAGCAGTTCGCAGAGAAAAGAGACCCAGTACTTC.